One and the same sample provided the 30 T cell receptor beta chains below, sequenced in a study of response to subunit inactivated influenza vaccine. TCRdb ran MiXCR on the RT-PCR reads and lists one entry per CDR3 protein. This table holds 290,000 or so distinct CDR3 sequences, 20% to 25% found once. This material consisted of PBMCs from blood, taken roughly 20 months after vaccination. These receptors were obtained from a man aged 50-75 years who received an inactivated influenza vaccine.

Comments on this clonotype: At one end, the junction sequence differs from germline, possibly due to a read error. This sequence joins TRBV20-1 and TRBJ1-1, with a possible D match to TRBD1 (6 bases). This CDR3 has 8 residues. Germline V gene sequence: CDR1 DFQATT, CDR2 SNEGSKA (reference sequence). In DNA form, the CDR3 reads TGCAGTGAGGACAACAGGGCTTTT. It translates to CSEDNRAF.

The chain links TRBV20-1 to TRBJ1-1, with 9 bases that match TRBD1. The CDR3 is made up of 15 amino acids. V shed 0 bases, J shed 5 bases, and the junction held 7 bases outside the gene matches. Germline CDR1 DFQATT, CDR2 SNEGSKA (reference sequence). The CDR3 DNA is TGCAGTGCTAGAGAGAACAGGGGGCTCAGGACTGAAGCTTTCTTT. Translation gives CSARENRGLRTEAFF.

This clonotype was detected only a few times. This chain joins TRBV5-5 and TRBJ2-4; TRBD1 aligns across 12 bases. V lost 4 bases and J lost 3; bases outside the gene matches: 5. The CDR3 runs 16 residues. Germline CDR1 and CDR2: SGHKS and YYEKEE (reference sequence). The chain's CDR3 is CASSPGQGASKNIQYF. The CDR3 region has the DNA TGTGCCAGCAGCCCGGGACAGGGGGCGAGCAAAAACATTCAGTACTTC.

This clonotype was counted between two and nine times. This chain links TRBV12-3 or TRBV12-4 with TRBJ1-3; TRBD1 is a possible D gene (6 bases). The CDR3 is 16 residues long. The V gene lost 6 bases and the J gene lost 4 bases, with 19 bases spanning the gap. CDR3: CASSRTDSLLGNTIYF. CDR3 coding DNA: TGTGCCAGCAGCCGGACAGATTCTCTTCTCGGAAACACCATATATTTT.

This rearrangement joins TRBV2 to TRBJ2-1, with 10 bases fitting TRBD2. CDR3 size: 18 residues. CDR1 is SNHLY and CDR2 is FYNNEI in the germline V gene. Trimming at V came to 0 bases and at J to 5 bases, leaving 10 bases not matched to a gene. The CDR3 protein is CASSEAVALAGDDNEQFF. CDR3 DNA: TGTGCCAGCAGTGAAGCGGTAGCCCTAGCGGGGGATGACAATGAGCAGTTCTTC.

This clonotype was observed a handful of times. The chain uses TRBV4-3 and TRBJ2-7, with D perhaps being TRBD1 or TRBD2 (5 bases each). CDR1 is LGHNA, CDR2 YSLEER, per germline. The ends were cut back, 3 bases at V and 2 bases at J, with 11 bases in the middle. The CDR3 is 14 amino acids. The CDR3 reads CASSHQEGPYEQYF. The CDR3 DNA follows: TGCGCCAGCAGCCACCAAGAGGGACCCTACGAGCAGTACTTC.

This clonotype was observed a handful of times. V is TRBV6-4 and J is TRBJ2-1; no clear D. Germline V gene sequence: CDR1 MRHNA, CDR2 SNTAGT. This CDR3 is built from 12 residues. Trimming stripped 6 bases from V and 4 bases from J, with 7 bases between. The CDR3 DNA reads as TGTGCCAGCAGGGACCCTTACAATGAGCAGTTCTTC. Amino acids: CASRDPYNEQFF.

This CDR3 is CATSDWRQMGTDTQYF. The DNA for the CDR3 is TGTGCCACCAGTGATTGGAGACAGATGGGCACAGATACGCAGTATTTT. The genes are TRBV24-1 and TRBJ2-3; D might be TRBD1 (5 bases). The V gene lost 2 bases and the J gene lost 1 base, with 12 bases spanning the gap. This CDR3 comprises 16 residues. Germline loops: CDR1 KGHDR, CDR2 SFDVKD.

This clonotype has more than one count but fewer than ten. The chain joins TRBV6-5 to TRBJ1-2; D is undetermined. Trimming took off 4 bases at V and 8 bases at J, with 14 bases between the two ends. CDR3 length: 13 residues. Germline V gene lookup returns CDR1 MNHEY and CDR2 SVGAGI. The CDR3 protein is CASSSDWRSGYTF. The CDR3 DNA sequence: TGTGCCAGCAGTTCGGACTGGAGATCGGGCTACACCTTC.

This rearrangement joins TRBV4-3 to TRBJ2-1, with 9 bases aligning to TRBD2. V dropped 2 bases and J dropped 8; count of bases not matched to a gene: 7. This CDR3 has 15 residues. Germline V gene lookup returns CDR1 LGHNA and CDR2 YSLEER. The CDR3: CASSQLGAGGDEQFF. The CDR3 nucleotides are TGCGCCAGCAGCCAACTAGGAGCGGGGGGCGATGAGCAGTTCTTC.

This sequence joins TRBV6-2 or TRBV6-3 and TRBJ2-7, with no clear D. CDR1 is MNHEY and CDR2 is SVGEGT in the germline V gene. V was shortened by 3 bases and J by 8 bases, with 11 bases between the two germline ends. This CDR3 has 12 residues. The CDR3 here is CASSYTADKQYF. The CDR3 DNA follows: TGTGCCAGCAGTTATACGGCCGACAAGCAGTACTTC.

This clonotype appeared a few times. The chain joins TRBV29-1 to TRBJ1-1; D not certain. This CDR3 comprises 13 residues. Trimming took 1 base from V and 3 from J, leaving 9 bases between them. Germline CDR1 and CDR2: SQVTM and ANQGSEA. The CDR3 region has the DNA TGCAGCGTTGAAGGCTCTGGCCACACTGAAGCTTTCTTT. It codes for CSVEGSGHTEAFF.

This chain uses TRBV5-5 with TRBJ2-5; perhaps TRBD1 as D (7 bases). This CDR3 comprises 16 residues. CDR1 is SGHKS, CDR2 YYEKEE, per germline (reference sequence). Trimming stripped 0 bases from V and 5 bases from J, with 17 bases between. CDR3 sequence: CASSLGWQGGRETQYF. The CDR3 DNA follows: TGTGCCAGCAGCTTGGGATGGCAGGGGGGCCGCGAGACCCAGTACTTC.

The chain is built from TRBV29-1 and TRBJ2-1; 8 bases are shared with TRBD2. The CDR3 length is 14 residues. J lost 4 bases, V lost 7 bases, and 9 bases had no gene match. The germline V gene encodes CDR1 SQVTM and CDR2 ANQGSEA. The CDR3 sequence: CSALRVAGYNEQFF. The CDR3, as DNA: TGCAGCGCCCTCCGGGTAGCGGGATACAATGAGCAGTTCTTC.

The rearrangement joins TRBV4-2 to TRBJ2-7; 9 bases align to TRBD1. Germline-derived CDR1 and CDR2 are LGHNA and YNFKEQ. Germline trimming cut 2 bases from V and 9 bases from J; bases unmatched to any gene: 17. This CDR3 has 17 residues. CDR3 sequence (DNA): TGTGCCAGCAGCCAATACCTAACCCCGGACAGGGGCCAGGTGCAGTACTTC. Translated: CASSQYLTPDRGQVQYF.

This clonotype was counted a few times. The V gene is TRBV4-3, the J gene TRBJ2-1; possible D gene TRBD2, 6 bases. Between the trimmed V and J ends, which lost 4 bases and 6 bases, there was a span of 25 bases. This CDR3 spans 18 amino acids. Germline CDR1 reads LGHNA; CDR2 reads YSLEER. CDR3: CASSLTRSPAGRVNEQFF. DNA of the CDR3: TGCGCCAGCAGCCTTACGCGGTCCCCCGCGGGAAGGGTCAATGAGCAGTTCTTC.

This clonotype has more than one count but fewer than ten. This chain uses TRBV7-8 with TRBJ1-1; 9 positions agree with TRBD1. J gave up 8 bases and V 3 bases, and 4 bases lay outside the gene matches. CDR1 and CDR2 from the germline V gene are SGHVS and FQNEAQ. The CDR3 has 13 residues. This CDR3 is CASSFAGQGEAFF. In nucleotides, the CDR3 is TGTGCCAGCAGCTTCGCTGGACAGGGGGAAGCTTTCTTT.

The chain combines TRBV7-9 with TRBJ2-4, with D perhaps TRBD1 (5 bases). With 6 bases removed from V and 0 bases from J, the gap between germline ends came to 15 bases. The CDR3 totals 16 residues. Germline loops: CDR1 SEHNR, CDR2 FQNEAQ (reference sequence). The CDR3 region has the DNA TGTGCCAGCAGTGATGGCCCGGACATAGCCAAAAACATTCAGTACTTC. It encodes CASSDGPDIAKNIQYF.

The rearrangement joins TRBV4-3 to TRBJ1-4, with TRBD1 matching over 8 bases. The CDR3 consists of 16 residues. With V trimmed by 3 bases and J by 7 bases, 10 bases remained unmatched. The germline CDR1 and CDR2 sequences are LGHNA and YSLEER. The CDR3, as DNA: TGCGCCAGCAGCCAGTTGTCCGGGACAGGCTTTGAAAAACTGTTTTTT. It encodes CASSQLSGTGFEKLFF.

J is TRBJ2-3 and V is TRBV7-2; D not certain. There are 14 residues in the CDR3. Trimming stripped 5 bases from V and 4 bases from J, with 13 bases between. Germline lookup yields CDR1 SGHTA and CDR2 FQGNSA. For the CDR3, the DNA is TGTGCCAGCAGCCCCCTCGCTACATCAGATACGCAGTATTTT. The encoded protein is CASSPLATSDTQYF.

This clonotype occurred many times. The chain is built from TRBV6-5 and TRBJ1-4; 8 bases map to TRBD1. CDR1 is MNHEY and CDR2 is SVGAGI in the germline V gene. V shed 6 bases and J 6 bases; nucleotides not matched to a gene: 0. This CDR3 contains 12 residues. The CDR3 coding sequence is TGTGCCAGCAGGACAGGGGATGAAAAACTGTTTTTT. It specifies CASRTGDEKLFF.

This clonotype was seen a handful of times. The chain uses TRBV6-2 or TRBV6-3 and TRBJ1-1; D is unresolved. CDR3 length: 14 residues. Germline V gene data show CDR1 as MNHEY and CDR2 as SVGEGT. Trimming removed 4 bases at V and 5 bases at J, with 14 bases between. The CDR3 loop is CASSFGPGRTEAFF. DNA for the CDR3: TGTGCCAGCAGTTTTGGACCCGGGAGGACTGAAGCTTTCTTT.

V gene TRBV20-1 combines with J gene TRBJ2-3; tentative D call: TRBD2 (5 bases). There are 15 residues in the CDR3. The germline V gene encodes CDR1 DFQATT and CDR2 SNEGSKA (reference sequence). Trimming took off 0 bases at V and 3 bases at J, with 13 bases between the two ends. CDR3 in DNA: TGCAGTGCTAGAGATGGGAGCAGGACGACAGATACGCAGTATTTT. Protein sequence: CSARDGSRTTDTQYF.

The CDR3 reads CAISDSRQRSYEQYF. CDR3 nucleotides: TGTGCCATCAGTGATTCTCGACAGCGTTCCTACGAGCAGTACTTC. The rearrangement joins TRBV10-3 to TRBJ2-7, with D possibly being TRBD1 (5 bases). The CDR3 sequence is 15 residues long. The germline V gene has CDR1 ENHRY and CDR2 SYGVKD. The V end was cut by 3 bases, the J end by 1 base, with 13 bases between.

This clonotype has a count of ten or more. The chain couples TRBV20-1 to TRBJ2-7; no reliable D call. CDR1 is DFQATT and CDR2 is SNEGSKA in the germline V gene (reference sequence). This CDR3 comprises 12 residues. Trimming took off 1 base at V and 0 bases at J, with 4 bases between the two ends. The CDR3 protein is CSARVTSYEQYF. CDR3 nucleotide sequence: TGCAGTGCTAGAGTTACCTCCTACGAGCAGTACTTC.

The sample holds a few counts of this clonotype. Written as DNA, the CDR3 is TGCGCCAGCAGCCAAGATAAGGACGGGGAGCAGTTCTTC. Translated: CASSQDKDGEQFF. This chain links TRBV4-3 with TRBJ2-1; D unresolved. CDR1 and CDR2 (germline): LGHNA, YSLEER. CDR3 length equals 13 residues. V dropped 0 bases and J dropped 10 bases, with 10 bases sitting between them.

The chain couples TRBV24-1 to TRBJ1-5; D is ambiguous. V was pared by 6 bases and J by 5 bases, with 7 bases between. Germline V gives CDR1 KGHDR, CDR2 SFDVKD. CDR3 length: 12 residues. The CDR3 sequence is CATSFGDQPQHF. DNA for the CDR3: TGTGCCACCAGTTTTGGGGATCAGCCCCAGCATTTT.

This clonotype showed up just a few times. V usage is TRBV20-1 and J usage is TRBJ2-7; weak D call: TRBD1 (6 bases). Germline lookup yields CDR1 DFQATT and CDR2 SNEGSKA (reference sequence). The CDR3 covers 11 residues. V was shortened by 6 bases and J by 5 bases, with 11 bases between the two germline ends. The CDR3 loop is CSARTEDEQYF. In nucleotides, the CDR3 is TGCAGTGCGAGGACAGAAGACGAGCAGTACTTC.

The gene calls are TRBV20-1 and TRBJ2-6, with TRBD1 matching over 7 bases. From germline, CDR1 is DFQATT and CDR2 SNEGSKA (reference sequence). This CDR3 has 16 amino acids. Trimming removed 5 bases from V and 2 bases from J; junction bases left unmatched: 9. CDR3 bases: TGCAGTGCTCGCAGGGACAGCTCCCCTGGGGCCAACGTCCTGACTTTC. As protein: CSARRDSSPGANVLTF.

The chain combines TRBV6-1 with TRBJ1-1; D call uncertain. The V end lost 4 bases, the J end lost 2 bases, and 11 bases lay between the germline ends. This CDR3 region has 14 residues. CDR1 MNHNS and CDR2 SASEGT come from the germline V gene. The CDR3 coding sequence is TGTGCCAGCAGTGCCCCGACACTTAACACTGAAGCTTTCTTT. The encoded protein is CASSAPTLNTEAFF.